The 7 T cell receptor beta chains below were found in one sample sequenced in a study of T cells in women clearing cervical HPV infection. Clones were sequenced by immunoSEQ multiplex PCR, and TCRdb holds only the in-frame ones, with some missing. The specimen's table records 20,000 to 25,000 clones. Sequencing used blood buffy coat. The receptors here all came from a woman aged 18-70 years with a cervical HPV16 infection that either progressed to CIN3+ or cleared (not recorded which).

This clone is medium-sized by frequency. The CDR3 extends 3 residues past the end of the read, so its final part is completed from the germline J gene. The rearrangement links TRBV6-2 or TRBV6-3 to TRBJ2-7, with 7 positions matching TRBD2. The germline gives CDR1 MNHEY, CDR2 SVGEGT. V lost 5 bases, J lost 5 bases, and 9 bases stayed unmatched. This CDR3 has 14 amino acids. The DNA read from the CDR3 is TGTGCCAGCAGTAGCGGGACTTCAGCCGACGAG. It specifies CASSSGTSADE. The complete CDR3 reads CASSSGTSADEQYF.

About this clone itself: The read halts 3 residues ahead of the CDR3 end, with the missing end drawn from the germline J gene. The chain joins TRBV11-3 to TRBJ2-1; 9 bases line up with TRBD1. The CDR3 loop spans 15 amino acids. CDR1 is SGHNT, CDR2 YENEEA, per germline. V shed 5 bases, J shed 7 bases, and the junction held 9 bases outside the gene matches. The CDR3 loop reads CASSPRGTGRNEQFF. Incomplete CDR3 DNA: TGTGCCAGCAGCCCCCGAGGGACAGGGCGAAATGAG.

Concerning this clone itself: The read terminates 3 residues before the CDR3 end, so the remaining end is supplied by the germline J gene. V usage is TRBV5-1 and J usage is TRBJ2-3, with D possibly TRBD1 on 6 matching bases. The CDR3 runs 13 residues. V lost 2 bases and J lost 3, with 7 bases in between. Germline CDR1 SGHRS, CDR2 YFSETQ. CDR3 sequence: CASSFQGTDTQYF. The sequenced part of the CDR3 DNA is TGCGCCAGCAGCTTTCAGGGGACAGATACG.

About this clone itself: The missing CDR3 end, 3 residues past where the read stops, is filled in from the germline J gene. The chain is built from TRBV28 and TRBJ1-4; the D gene is possibly TRBD1 (5 bases). Per the germline V gene, CDR1 is MDHEN and CDR2 is SYDVKM. This CDR3 has 12 residues. The CDR3 here is CASSSGVGKLFF. The DNA read from the CDR3 is TGTGCCAGCAGTTCGGGGGTGGGCAAA.

On this clone: One end of the junction does not line up with germline, which may come from a read error. The read finishes 3 residues shy of the CDR3 end, and the germline J gene is used to complete it. This sequence joins TRBV4-2 and TRBJ2-7, with 13 bases identical to TRBD2. Germline CDR1 and CDR2: LGHNA and YNFKEQ. The length of the CDR3 is 15 residues. Incomplete CDR3 DNA: TGCGCCAGCAGCCAGGGGACTAGCGGGAACTACGAG. Translation: CASSQGTSGNYE. The CDR3 in full is CASSQGTSGNYEQYF.

As regards this clone: Coverage ceases 3 residues before the CDR3 finishes, and the germline J gene fills in the end. The chain is built from TRBV12-3 or TRBV12-4 and TRBJ2-7; D is unresolved. The V end was cut by 2 bases, the J end by 0 bases, with 11 bases between. CDR3 size: 15 residues. The CDR3 loop reads CASSLTASASYEQYF. CDR3 bases read: TGTGCCAGCAGTTTAACGGCCAGCGCCTCCTACGAG.

A note on this clone: The sequenced fragment ends 3 residues before the CDR3 boundary, so the rest is inferred from the germline J gene. The genes are TRBV5-1 and TRBJ2-6; no firm D call. The CDR3 runs 15 residues. Germline CDR1 SGHRS, CDR2 YFSETQ. V lost 5 bases and J lost 4, with 13 bases in between. This CDR3 is CASSSAGAGANVLTF. The sequenced part of the CDR3 DNA is TGCGCCAGCAGTTCCGCAGGCGCCGGGGCCAACGTC. Combining the CDR3 with reference TRBV5-1 and TRBJ2-6 gives the whole variable domain KAGVTQTPRYLIKTRGQQVTLSCSPISGHRSVSWYQQTPGQGLQFLFEYFSETQRNKGNFPGRFSGRQFSNSRSEMNVSTLELGDSALYLCASSSAGAGANVLTFGAGSRLTVL.